The 32 T cell receptor beta chains in this list originate from one sample, sequenced in a study of early T cells in non-severe SARS-CoV-2 infection. TCRdb reanalysed the 5' RACE reads using MiXCR and keeps one entry per CDR3 protein. The sample has tens of thousands of distinct CDR3 sequences; around 12% are singletons. The sample here was whole blood, taken at baseline. The receptors shown here come from an adult who was a healthcare worker with PCR-confirmed SARS-CoV-2 infection or an uninfected control (not recorded which).

This clonotype was found a few times. The CDR3 spells CASSRQETPRGLEAFF. In DNA, the CDR3 is TGTGCCAGCTCACGCCAGGAAACGCCGCGGGGCTTAGAGGCTTTCTTT. The chain couples TRBV18 to TRBJ1-1, with a tentative D call TRBD1 (5 bases). Trimming stripped 4 bases from V and 11 bases from J, with 26 bases between. Germline loops: CDR1 KGHSH, CDR2 LQKENI. The length of the CDR3 is 16 residues.

This clonotype was counted a few times. The V and J genes are TRBV12-3 or TRBV12-4 and TRBJ1-6; D may be TRBD1 (6 bases). V was trimmed by 4 bases and J by 10 bases, leaving 14 bases between them. The CDR3 spans 14 residues. This CDR3 is CASSSSGVLSPLHF. Here the CDR3 DNA reads TGTGCCAGCAGTTCCTCAGGGGTTTTATCACCCCTCCACTTT.

This chain uses TRBV7-2 with TRBJ2-7, with 7 bases matching TRBD1. The CDR3 has 16 amino acids. Germline CDR1 reads SGHTA; CDR2 reads FQGNSA. The V and J ends lost 3 bases and 9 bases, in that order; junction bases with no gene match: 17. CDR3 protein: CASSFYGRGILEGQYF. CDR3 nucleotides: TGTGCCAGCAGCTTTTACGGCAGGGGGATTCTTGAAGGGCAGTACTTC.

This clonotype turned up a few times. V is TRBV5-1 and J is TRBJ2-5, with D perhaps TRBD1 or TRBD2 (5 bases each). The CDR3 runs to 14 residues. V shed 3 bases and J shed 5 bases, with 14 bases lying between them. Germline V gene sequence: CDR1 SGHRS, CDR2 YFSETQ. CDR3 sequence reads: CASSWDLSRETQYF. The CDR3 DNA follows: TGCGCCAGCAGCTGGGACCTCTCGAGGGAGACCCAGTACTTC.

This clonotype was detected a few times. The CDR3 region has the DNA TGCAGCGTTGTTCGCGGGGTGGAGGGCGGTACGCAGTATTTT. It codes for CSVVRGVEGGTQYF. J is TRBJ2-3 and V is TRBV29-1; tentatively, D is TRBD2 (6 bases). This CDR3 comprises 14 residues. Germline V CDR1 and CDR2: SQVTM, ANQGSEA. Trimming removed 4 bases at V and 8 bases at J, with 19 bases between.

The chain joins TRBV12-5 to TRBJ1-1; TRBD1 aligns across 12 bases. Looked up from germline, CDR1 is LGHNT and CDR2 is FRNRAP. V was pared by 1 base and J by 5 bases, with 11 bases of the junction left unmatched. CDR3 length: 18 residues. The DNA of the CDR3 is TGTGCTAGTGGTTTGGCCCCGGGGACAGGGGGCAGAAGTACTGAAGCTTTCTTT. This sequence encodes CASGLAPGTGGRSTEAFF.

This clonotype has a count of ten or more. The chain employs TRBV5-4 and TRBJ1-2, with D hard to call. V was shortened by 5 bases and J by 0 bases, with 11 bases between the two germline ends. The CDR3 loop spans 14 amino acids. Germline assignment: CDR1 SGHNT and CDR2 YYREEE (reference sequence). CDR3 nucleotide sequence: TGTGCCAGCAGTCTGGACCGTTCTAACTATGGCTACACCTTC. Translated: CASSLDRSNYGYTF.

There are a few counts of this clonotype. One end of the junction is discordant with germline, which a read error may explain. The chain couples TRBV7-9 to TRBJ1-5; D is uncertain. The CDR3 contains 14 residues. Germline V gene data show CDR1 as SEHNR and CDR2 as FQNEAQ (reference sequence). DNA for the CDR3: TGTGCCAGCAGTTTAGGCACGCCGGATCAGCCCCAGCATTTT. As protein: CASSLGTPDQPQHF.

This sequence joins TRBV19 and TRBJ1-5, with D uncertain. Trimming stripped 3 bases from V and 6 bases from J, with 12 bases between. Per germline, CDR1 LNHDA and CDR2 SQIVND (reference sequence). The CDR3 has 14 residues. DNA of the CDR3: TGTGCCAGTAGTATCGAGAGGGTGCGTCAGCCCCAGCATTTT. It codes for CASSIERVRQPQHF.

There are a few counts of this clonotype. A much more abundant neighbour one base away suggests this may be a read error. The chain is built from TRBV7-9 and TRBJ2-7; 7 nucleotides match TRBD1. CDR3 length equals 13 residues. Germline lookup yields CDR1 SEHNR and CDR2 FQNEAQ (reference sequence). CDR3 residues: CVSSYRDSYEQYF. The CDR3 region has the DNA TGTGTCAGCAGCTACCGGGACAGCTACGAGCAGTACTTC.

This chain joins TRBV18 and TRBJ1-2; no clear D. Between the trimmed V and J ends, which lost 0 bases and 4 bases, there was a span of 6 bases. This CDR3 comprises 13 residues. CDR1 is KGHSH and CDR2 is LQKENI in the germline V gene. The chain's CDR3 is CASSPPSGYGYTF. In DNA, the CDR3 is TGTGCCAGCTCACCACCGTCAGGCTATGGCTACACCTTC.

There are a few counts of this clonotype. This chain joins TRBV12-3 or TRBV12-4 and TRBJ2-1; 9 bases align to TRBD2. Losses at the gene ends were 6 bases for V and 4 bases for J; bases not matched to a gene: 16. The CDR3 sequence is 18 residues long. The CDR3 sequence is CASRPSRLAGPTYNEQFF. The CDR3 DNA follows: TGTGCCAGCAGACCAAGTAGGCTAGCGGGGCCGACTTACAATGAGCAGTTCTTC.

This clonotype was seen a few times. The chain combines TRBV5-1 with TRBJ2-3; D call uncertain. V was cut by 4 bases and J by 6 bases, with 12 bases left in between. CDR1 SGHRS and CDR2 YFSETQ come from the germline V gene. This CDR3 has 13 amino acids. The CDR3 protein is CASSPGPTDTQYF. The DNA of the CDR3 is TGCGCCAGCAGCCCTGGCCCGACGGATACGCAGTATTTT.

This clonotype is a singleton in its sample. V and J are TRBV10-3 and TRBJ1-1; TRBD1 is a possible D gene (5 bases). V was cut by 6 bases and J by 2 bases, with 13 bases left in between. The CDR3 runs 14 residues. Germline lookup yields CDR1 ENHRY and CDR2 SYGVKD. The CDR3 sequence is CAISPLGTNTEAFF. CDR3 DNA sequence: TGTGCCATCAGCCCACTAGGGACTAACACTGAAGCTTTCTTT.

The chain recombines TRBV4-2 with TRBJ2-3; D not resolved. The V and J ends lost 0 bases and 10 bases respectively, with 11 bases between them. This CDR3 spans 13 amino acids. Looked up from germline, CDR1 is LGHNA and CDR2 is YNFKEQ. The CDR3 region is CASSQDDTPAQYF. The CDR3 nucleotides are TGTGCCAGCAGCCAAGACGACACCCCGGCGCAGTATTTT.

This chain joins TRBV29-1 and TRBJ2-5; D is ambiguous. The CDR3 totals 14 residues. Germline V gives CDR1 SQVTM, CDR2 ANQGSEA. The V end was cut by 2 bases, the J end by 0 bases, with 10 bases between. CDR3 bases: TGCAGCGTTGAATTCCCGGAGTACCAAGAGACCCAGTACTTC. Protein sequence: CSVEFPEYQETQYF.

In its sample, this clonotype was seen many times. As DNA, the CDR3 is TGTGCCAGCAGCTTAGTACCCCTGGGGAATGAGCAGTTCTTC. This codes for CASSLVPLGNEQFF. The chain employs TRBV7-9 and TRBJ2-1; the D is unclear. Germline lookup yields CDR1 SEHNR and CDR2 FQNEAQ (reference sequence). CDR3 length: 14 amino acids. V was shortened by 1 base and J by 7 bases, with 11 bases between the two germline ends.

This clonotype was counted many times. This chain links TRBV5-6 with TRBJ2-4, with unresolved D. This CDR3 region has 13 residues. Trimming took 6 bases from V and 9 from J, leaving 16 bases between them. Germline V CDR1 and CDR2: SGHDT, YYEEEE. This CDR3 is CASTEMGRSIQYF. The CDR3 bases are TGTGCCAGCACCGAAATGGGCCGGAGCATTCAGTACTTC.

The V gene is TRBV11-2, the J gene TRBJ2-5; a possible D gene is TRBD1 (5 bases). V lost 1 base, J lost 4 bases, and 19 bases lay in between. In germline, CDR1 is SGHAT, CDR2 FQNNGV. The CDR3 sequence is 17 residues long. The CDR3 bases are TGTGCCAGCAGCTTAGGAGTTTTGGGGCCGGGTGGAGAGACCCAGTACTTC. The encoded protein is CASSLGVLGPGGETQYF.

This chain uses TRBV7-9 with TRBJ1-4, with TRBD1 matching over 12 bases. This CDR3 is 15 amino acids long. Germline V gene data show CDR1 as SEHNR and CDR2 as FQNEAQ (reference sequence). After removal of 5 bases from V and 8 bases from J, the junction contained 6 bases not matched to a gene. CDR3 in amino acids: CASSQPGTGGEKLFF. DNA of the CDR3: TGTGCCAGCAGCCAACCCGGGACAGGGGGCGAAAAACTGTTTTTT.

This clonotype was seen ten or more times. The J gene is TRBJ2-1, the V gene TRBV5-6, with 9 nucleotides matching TRBD2. The J segment lost 2 bases and the V segment lost 7 bases, leaving 13 bases of the junction unmatched. From germline, CDR1 is SGHDT and CDR2 YYEEEE. CDR3 length: 17 amino acids. The CDR3 DNA reads as TGTGCCAGCCAAGCTAGCACGAGCGGGGGGCCCTACAATGAGCAGTTCTTC. It is translated as CASQASTSGGPYNEQFF.

This chain uses TRBV28 with TRBJ2-5; 7 positions match TRBD2. Germline V lookup: CDR1 MDHEN, CDR2 SYDVKM. V lost 5 bases, J lost 5 bases, and 11 bases stayed unmatched. CDR3 size: 15 residues. CDR3 sequence: CASSPHTQGGETQYF. The CDR3, as DNA: TGTGCCAGCAGTCCCCACACGCAGGGAGGGGAGACCCAGTACTTC. The full variable domain, in which reference TRBV28 and TRBJ2-5 provide the parts outside the CDR3, is DVKVTQSSRYLVKRTGEKVFLECVQDMDHENMFWYRQDPGLGLRLIYFSYDVKMKEKGDIPEGYSVSREKKERFSLILESASTNQTSMYLCASSPHTQGGETQYFGPGTRLLVL.

This clonotype was seen more than once but under ten times. J is TRBJ1-4 and V is TRBV7-9; D is unclear. V was cut by 1 base and J by 11 bases, with 11 bases left in between. Per germline, CDR1 SEHNR and CDR2 FQNEAQ (reference sequence). The CDR3 runs 13 residues. This CDR3 reads CASSLEVPGKLFF. In nucleotides, the CDR3 is TGTGCCAGCAGCTTAGAGGTACCTGGGAAACTGTTTTTT.

This clonotype was seen ten or more times. The rearrangement links TRBV5-1 to TRBJ2-7; 7 positions match TRBD1. CDR1 SGHRS and CDR2 YFSETQ come from the germline V gene. This CDR3 spans 14 amino acids. V dropped 4 bases and J dropped 1; count of bases not matched to a gene: 5. The CDR3 DNA is TGCGCCAGCAGCCGGGCAGGGGGTTCCTACGAGCAGTACTTC. This encodes CASSRAGGSYEQYF. The whole variable domain, filled in from reference TRBV5-1 and TRBJ2-7, reads KAGVTQTPRYLIKTRGQQVTLSCSPISGHRSVSWYQQTPGQGLQFLFEYFSETQRNKGNFPGRFSGRQFSNSRSEMNVSTLELGDSALYLCASSRAGGSYEQYFGPGTRLTVT.

The genes are TRBV29-1 and TRBJ2-2; TRBD1 or TRBD2 may be the D gene (7 bases each). This CDR3 has 16 amino acids. Trimming removed 7 bases at V and 3 bases at J, with 21 bases between. Germline values: CDR1 SQVTM, CDR2 ANQGSEA. The CDR3 region is CSAGGQQGRDTGELFF. DNA of the CDR3: TGCAGCGCGGGGGGTCAACAGGGGCGCGACACCGGGGAGCTGTTTTTT.

The V gene is TRBV6-5, the J gene TRBJ2-2; D is unresolved. Between the trimmed V and J ends, which lost 7 bases and 0 bases, there was a span of 9 bases. Germline CDR1 reads MNHEY; CDR2 reads SVGAGI. The CDR3 has 14 amino acids. The CDR3 loop is CASTPTANTGELFF. CDR3 sequence (DNA): TGTGCCAGCACCCCTACTGCGAACACCGGGGAGCTGTTTTTT.

This clonotype was seen a few times. V is TRBV27 and J is TRBJ2-3; a possible D gene is TRBD2 (6 bases). This CDR3 comprises 11 residues. Trimming pared 10 bases from V and 8 bases from J, leaving 13 bases between. The germline V gene has CDR1 MNHEY and CDR2 SMNVEV (reference sequence). The CDR3 bases are TGTGCCACCTTAACGCGGGGTACGCAGTATTTT. Translating it yields CATLTRGTQYF.

The CDR3 region is CASTKPGQGLFWFF. CDR3 nucleotide sequence: TGTGCCAGCACCAAGCCGGGACAGGGACTTTTCTGGTTCTTT. The chain links TRBV28 to TRBJ1-1; TRBD1 matches at 9 bases. Germline CDR1 reads MDHEN; CDR2 reads SYDVKM. There are 14 residues in the CDR3. J gave up 14 bases and V 7 bases, and 17 bases lay outside the gene matches.

This clonotype was observed a handful of times. The chain links TRBV7-2 to TRBJ1-1; D gene uncertain. The V and J ends lost 2 bases and 11 bases respectively, with 12 bases between them. CDR1 SGHTA and CDR2 FQGNSA come from the germline V gene. The CDR3 is made up of 12 amino acids. CDR3 in DNA: TGTGCCAGCAGCTTATGGCAGGACCAGGCTTTCTTT. Translated, it gives CASSLWQDQAFF.

This clonotype was counted only a few times. V is TRBV7-8 and J is TRBJ1-5; D not certain. Trimming removed 0 bases from V and 1 base from J, with 4 bases in between. Germline V gene data show CDR1 as SGHVS and CDR2 as FQNEAQ. The CDR3 covers 14 residues. The CDR3 bases are TGTGCCAGCAGCTTAGCGGGCAGCAATCAGCCCCAGCATTTT. Translating gives CASSLAGSNQPQHF. Complete variable domain (other parts from reference TRBV7-8 and TRBJ1-5): GAGVSQSPRYKVAKRGQDVALRCDPISGHVSLFWYQQALGQGPEFLTYFQNEAQLDKSGLPSDRFFAERPEGSVSTLKIQRTQQEDSAVYLCASSLAGSNQPQHFGDGTRLSIL.

This clonotype has a count of ten or more. This rearrangement joins TRBV6-6 to TRBJ2-7; 7 positions agree with TRBD1. The CDR3 loop spans 14 amino acids. The V gene end was trimmed by 2 bases and the J gene end by 4 bases; junction bases not matched to a gene: 5. Germline loops: CDR1 MNHNY, CDR2 SVGAGI (reference sequence). The CDR3 nucleotides read TGTGCCAGCAGTTACACCGACAGGGAGTACGAGCAGTACTTC. It translates to CASSYTDREYEQYF.

Ten or more counts support this clonotype. V is TRBV6-5 and J is TRBJ2-7; 8 nucleotides line up with TRBD2. The CDR3 extends over 13 amino acids. Germline trimming cut 6 bases from V and 5 bases from J; bases unmatched to any gene: 6. CDR1 is MNHEY, CDR2 SVGAGI, per germline. The CDR3 protein is CASSRGRGDEQYF. The CDR3 nucleotides read TGTGCCAGCAGCCGGGGGCGGGGGGACGAGCAGTACTTC.